The rows below give T cell receptor beta chains drawn from one sample of a study of blood T cells in healthy people across ages. From the 5' RACE reads, TCRdb called clonotypes with MiXCR, one entry per CDR3 protein. The sample lists about 640,000 distinct CDR3 sequences; under 70% were seen once. The specimen was blood. These receptors all stem from a man aged 55-75 years in good health. Each CDR3 is given with its conserved first and last residue. D genes are given only for firm matches. Where a row states a size, it is once, few, many or the class of an expanded clone; other rows omit it.

d_call clone_size j_call v_call cdr3_nt cdr3_aa
. . TRBJ1-4 TRBV5-1 TGCGCCAGCAGCTTGCTGGTAGGTGGTGAAAAACTGTTTTTT CASSLLVGGEKLFF
. . TRBJ1-1 TRBV28 TGTGCCAGCACGAGGGGATCGGGCGGGAACACTGAAGCTTTCTTT CASTRGSGGNTEAFF
. . TRBJ1-4 TRBV7-2 TGTGCCAGCAGCCCCACCGGGGGGGATAATGAAAAACTGTTTTTT CASSPTGGDNEKLFF
. . TRBJ1-2 TRBV29-1 TGCAGCGTTGAAGATACCAGGCGATGGCGTGGCTACACCTTC CSVEDTRRWRGYTF
TRBD2 few TRBJ2-7 TRBV13 TGTGCCAGCAGCGTCGGACTAGCGGGGGGGCATTCAGGTGAGCAGTACTTC CASSVGLAGGHSGEQYF
TRBD1 . TRBJ1-6 TRBV18 TGTGCCAGCTCAAGCGGACAGGGGGCTTCACCCCTCCACTTT CASSSGQGASPLHF
. . TRBJ2-7 TRBV5-1 TGCGCCAGCGGCTTGTGGCAGGGAACCGACGAGCAGTACTTC CASGLWQGTDEQYF
. . TRBJ2-5 TRBV5-1 TGCGCCAGCAGCTTGTATCCGGGTAGGGAGACCCAGTACTTC CASSLYPGRETQYF
. . TRBJ2-7 TRBV6-6 TGTGCCAGCAGTTACTCGAGAGCAGTGTACTTC CASSYSRAVYF
. . TRBJ1-6 TRBV5-6 TGTGCCAGCAGCTTTCGGGAGGGGTATTATAATTCACCCCTCCACTTT CASSFREGYYNSPLHF
TRBD2 . TRBJ2-4 TRBV7-6 TGTGCCAGCAGCTTACTCCCGCCCAGCGGGGGGCCACTAGCCAAAAACATTCAGTACTTC CASSLLPPSGGPLAKNIQYF
. many TRBJ2-1 TRBV25-1 TGTGCCAGCAGTGAATATCGAGCGGATAACTCCTACAATGAGCAGTTCTTC CASSEYRADNSYNEQFF
. . TRBJ2-5 TRBV7-2 TGTGCCAGCAGCCCGCCGGGGGTGAAAGAGACCCAGTACTTC CASSPPGVKETQYF
TRBD1 . TRBJ1-1 TRBV7-9 TGTGCCAGCAGCTTAAGGACAGGGTCGGCCACTGAAGCTTTCTTT CASSLRTGSATEAFF
TRBD1 few TRBJ2-3 TRBV9 TGTGCCAGCAGCGCAGGACAGGGATGGGACCTTTTAGACACGCAGTATTTT CASSAGQGWDLLDTQYF
. . TRBJ1-4 TRBV2 TGTGCCAGCACCTCACGGGGGTATAATGAAAAACTGTTTTTT CASTSRGYNEKLFF
. . TRBJ2-3 TRBV5-1 TGCGCCAGCACCCCGGCGGGGTCTAGCACAGATACGCAGTATTTT CASTPAGSSTDTQYF
TRBD1 . TRBJ1-2 TRBV5-4 TGTGCCAGCAGCCCTAAAAATGACAGGGGGTCTAGGTATGGCTACACCTTC CASSPKNDRGSRYGYTF
TRBD1 . TRBJ2-7 TRBV5-5 TGTGCCAGCAGCTTGGCGATCGGACAGGGCTTCCCGCAGTACTTC CASSLAIGQGFPQYF
. few TRBJ2-7 TRBV7-2 TGTGCCAGCAGCGTGCGGCTGGTCGGCTCCTACGAGCAGTACTTC CASSVRLVGSYEQYF
. . TRBJ1-5 TRBV6-2/TRBV6-3 TGTGCCAGCAGACGACAGCCCAATCAGCCCCAGCATTTT CASRRQPNQPQHF
. . TRBJ1-1 TRBV7-6 TGTGCCAGCGCCCCCGGGGAGAACACTGAAGCTTTCTTT CASAPGENTEAFF
. once TRBJ2-6 TRBV7-9 TGTGCCAGCAGCTTAACAGTGGCCAACGTCCTGACTTTC CASSLTVANVLTF
TRBD2 many TRBJ2-1 TRBV7-2 TGTGCCAGCAGGTATAAGGGACTAGGGAGGAATGAGCAGTTCTTC CASRYKGLGRNEQFF
. . TRBJ2-3 TRBV4-1 TGCGCCAGCAGCCCAACAAACACAGATACGCAGTATTTT CASSPTNTDTQYF
TRBD2 . TRBJ2-5 TRBV5-1 TGCGCCAGCAGCGGGGGGACTAGCGGTTTAGAGACCCAGTACTTC CASSGGTSGLETQYF
TRBD1 . TRBJ2-6 TRBV7-9 TGTGCCAGCAGCTTAGGAAGACAGGGGGCGGATGGGGCCAACGTCCTGACTTTC CASSLGRQGADGANVLTF
. . TRBJ1-2 TRBV2 TGTGCCAGCAGTGAAATTTGGGTTCGGGGCTACACCTTC CASSEIWVRGYTF
. . TRBJ2-7 TRBV4-1 TGCGCCAGCAGCCAAGATTGGGCAGTTTCCTACAATGAGCAGTACTTC CASSQDWAVSYNEQYF
. . TRBJ2-7 TRBV20-1 TGCAGTGCCCTGGGACTCGGCAAGGATTACGAGCAGTACTTC CSALGLGKDYEQYF
. . TRBJ1-2 TRBV4-2 TGTGCCAGCAGCCAAGATCAGGTTGACTATGGCTACACCTTC CASSQDQVDYGYTF
. . TRBJ1-1 TRBV5-1 TGCGCCAGCAGTCCGCAGACCACGGACACTGAAGCTTTCTTT CASSPQTTDTEAFF
TRBD1 once TRBJ2-7 TRBV12-3/TRBV12-4 TGTGCCAGCAGTCCGACCGGGACAGCCACCTACGAGCAGTACTTC CASSPTGTATYEQYF
. few TRBJ2-5 TRBV7-2 TGTGCCAGCAGCCCTAACATGATGGGACCGGGAGAGACCCAGTACTTC CASSPNMMGPGETQYF
. once TRBJ1-5 TRBV5-1 TGCGCCAGCAGCTTGGGGGTAGGTGTCCGGGACCTCAATCAGCCCCAGCATTTT CASSLGVGVRDLNQPQHF
. . TRBJ2-2 TRBV21-1 TGTGCCAGCAGCGAGGCTTTGGAGGTCACCGGGGAGCTGTTTTTT CASSEALEVTGELFF
. . TRBJ2-7 TRBV4-1 TGCGCCAGCAGCCAAGAATTGGGGGCTTGGTCCTACGAGCAGTACTTC CASSQELGAWSYEQYF
TRBD1 few TRBJ2-7 TRBV20-1 TGCAGTGCTAGAGGGCCGGGACAGGGGGTCTACGAGCAGTACTTC CSARGPGQGVYEQYF
TRBD2 few TRBJ2-5 TRBV29-1 TGCAGCGTTGAAGATCGGGGACTAGAGCGTGAGACCCAGTACTTC CSVEDRGLERETQYF
TRBD1 . TRBJ1-2 TRBV20-1 TGCAGTGCTGGGGGGACAGGATATGGCTACACCTTC CSAGGTGYGYTF
. . TRBJ2-5 TRBV11-2 TGTGCCAGCAGCTTAGTTTTGGGCCGGCGTCAAGAGACCCAGTACTTC CASSLVLGRRQETQYF
. . TRBJ1-5 TRBV5-8 TGTGCCAGCAGCTATTTAGGCCAGCCCCAGCATTTT CASSYLGQPQHF
. . TRBJ2-7 TRBV6-1 TGTGCCAGCAGTGAAGCGGGGGGACGGACCTACGAGCAGTACTTC CASSEAGGRTYEQYF
. few TRBJ1-2 TRBV28 TGTGCCAGCAGTGCCCCCGGCACAGTCTATGGCTACACCTTC CASSAPGTVYGYTF
. few TRBJ2-5 TRBV10-3 TGTGCCATCAGTGATTCGGGGTTCCAAGAGACCCAGTACTTC CAISDSGFQETQYF